Listed below are T cell receptor beta chains from one sample, sequenced in a study of blood T cell repertoires in COVID-19. Sequencing used immunoSEQ multiplex PCR; TCRdb keeps in-frame clones, though not all of them. The sample has 24,000 or so clones; 70% to 90% are singletons. Sequencing input: peripheral blood. Every receptor here comes from a human donor with acute or convalescent COVID-19. The donor label of this sample is uncertain. Each CDR3 is given with its conserved first and last residue. A D gene is named only where the DNA matches it firmly. Where a row states a size, it is once, few, many or the class of an expanded clone; other rows omit it.

clone size	CDR3 length	D gene	V gene	J gene	CDR3 protein	CDR3 DNA
NA	16	NA	TRBV19	TRBJ1-5	CASSNVVLTVNQPQHF	TGTGCCAGTAGTAACGTGGTACTGACAGTGAATCAGCCCCAGCATTTT
NA	13	NA	TRBV5-1	TRBJ1-1	CASSLFTGSEAFF	TGCGCCAGCAGCTTGTTTACAGGGTCTGAAGCTTTCTTT
NA	13	NA	TRBV7-2	TRBJ2-7	CASSFLGVNEQYF	TGTGCCAGCAGCTTTCTCGGGGTAAACGAGCAGTACTTC
NA	12	NA	TRBV3-1/TRBV3-2	TRBJ2-7	CASSSQGYEQYF	TGTGCCAGCAGCTCTCAGGGATACGAGCAGTACTTC
NA	12	NA	TRBV18	TRBJ1-2	CASSPAGEGYTF	TGTGCCAGCTCACCAGCAGGGGAGGGCTACACCTTC
NA	17	NA	TRBV11-2	TRBJ1-3	CASSLDQPGGSGNTIYF	TGTGCCAGCAGCTTAGATCAGCCCGGGGGCTCTGGAAACACCATATATTTT
NA	14	TRBD2	TRBV5-1	TRBJ2-1	CASSQGLLDNEQFF	TGCGCCAGCAGCCAGGGACTATTAGACAATGAGCAGTTCTTC
NA	15	TRBD2	TRBV5-1	TRBJ2-2	CASSSINSGSGELFF	TGCGCCAGCAGCTCGATCAATAGCGGGAGCGGGGAGCTGTTTTTT
NA	14	NA	TRBV6-5	TRBJ2-3	CASTAGGLLGTQYF	TGTGCCAGCACGGCTGGAGGTTTGCTCGGTACGCAGTATTTT
NA	14	TRBD1	TRBV9	TRBJ2-7	CASSPSDRGYEQYF	TGTGCCAGCAGCCCCTCGGACAGGGGCTACGAGCAGTACTTC
NA	14	NA	TRBV27	TRBJ1-1	CASSLHERNTEAFF	TGTGCCAGCAGTTTACACGAGAGGAACACTGAAGCTTTCTTT
NA	15	NA	TRBV6-5	TRBJ1-5	CASSPRTGGGQPQHF	TGTGCCAGCAGCCCCAGGACGGGGGGAGGTCAGCCCCAGCATTTT
NA	14	NA	TRBV3-1/TRBV3-2	TRBJ2-3	CASSQDQGIDTQYF	TGTGCCAGCAGCCAAGACCAGGGAATAGATACGCAGTATTTT
NA	15	NA	TRBV9	TRBJ1-5	CASSPGEREDQPQHF	TGTGCCAGCAGCCCAGGGGAACGTGAGGATCAGCCCCAGCATTTT
NA	15	TRBD1	TRBV6-5	TRBJ1-2	CASRTDRLINYGYTF	TGTGCCAGCAGAACGGACAGGCTGATCAACTATGGCTACACCTTC
NA	11	NA	TRBV20-1	TRBJ2-1	CSASRLREQFF	TGCAGTGCTAGCCGCCTAAGAGAGCAGTTCTTC
NA	15	TRBD1	TRBV19	TRBJ2-3	CASTRPGGNTDTQYF	TGTGCCAGTACCCGGCCAGGGGGCAACACAGATACGCAGTATTTT
NA	15	NA	TRBV27	TRBJ1-1	CASRRLGGMNTEAFF	TGTGCCAGCAGAAGGCTCGGGGGGATGAACACTGAAGCTTTCTTT
NA	15	TRBD2	TRBV7-2	TRBJ2-3	CASSWSSGGADTQYF	TGTGCCAGCAGCTGGTCTAGCGGGGGTGCAGATACGCAGTATTTT
NA	15	TRBD2	TRBV10-3	TRBJ2-1	CAISEMGTSENEQFF	TGTGCCATCAGTGAGATGGGGACTAGCGAGAATGAGCAGTTCTTC
once	15	TRBD1	TRBV2	TRBJ2-5	CASSPGTGAQETQYF	TGTGCCAGCAGCCCGGGGACAGGGGCTCAAGAGACCCAGTACTTC
few	17	NA	TRBV19	TRBJ2-2	CASSIEGAGVNTGELFF	TGTGCCAGTAGTATAGAGGGAGCAGGGGTAAACACCGGGGAGCTGTTTTTT
NA	16	TRBD2	TRBV7-8	TRBJ2-3	CASSRGAGGVTDTQYF	TGTGCCAGCAGCCGAGGTGCGGGGGGCGTCACAGATACGCAGTATTTT
NA	14	TRBD1	TRBV25-1	TRBJ1-4	CASSLTGRNEKLFF	TGTGCCAGCAGTTTGACAGGGCGTAATGAAAAACTGTTTTTT
few	16	TRBD1	TRBV4-2	TRBJ2-7	CASSQGPGQSSYEQYF	TGTGCCAGCAGCCAAGGGCCGGGACAGAGCTCCTACGAGCAGTACTTC
NA	14	TRBD2	TRBV5-1	TRBJ2-5	CASSSTGTKETQYF	TGCGCCAGCAGCTCTACCGGGACTAAAGAGACCCAGTACTTC
NA	16	TRBD1	TRBV11-2	TRBJ2-7	CASSLGLQGALYEQYF	TGTGCCAGCAGCTTAGGGCTCCAGGGGGCGCTTTACGAGCAGTACTTC
NA	16	TRBD1	TRBV15	TRBJ1-3	CATSRIPGQGANTIYF	TGTGCCACCAGCAGAATACCGGGACAGGGGGCAAACACCATATATTTT
NA	13	TRBD2	TRBV6-5	TRBJ2-1	CASALAGAREQFF	TGTGCCAGCGCTCTAGCGGGAGCGCGTGAGCAGTTCTTC
NA	12	NA	TRBV6-2/TRBV6-3	TRBJ2-7	CASSYQAYEQYF	TGTGCCAGCAGTTACCAGGCCTACGAGCAGTACTTC
NA	13	TRBD1	TRBV7-8	TRBJ1-2	CASSLDRAEGYTF	TGTGCCAGCAGCTTGGACAGGGCTGAGGGCTACACCTTC
NA	16	NA	TRBV7-9	TRBJ1-2	CASSSRRSAANYGYTF	TGTGCCAGCAGTTCAAGGAGGTCAGCAGCTAACTATGGCTACACCTTC
NA	16	TRBD2	TRBV7-8	TRBJ2-1	CASSQGLAGVWDEQFF	TGTGCCAGCAGCCAGGGACTAGCGGGAGTATGGGATGAGCAGTTCTTC
NA	15	TRBD1	TRBV19	TRBJ1-5	CASSTTNRGNQPQHF	TGTGCCAGTAGTACCACTAACAGGGGGAATCAGCCCCAGCATTTT
NA	14	TRBD1	TRBV6-5	TRBJ2-7	CASTPERGTGEQYF	TGTGCCAGCACCCCTGAGAGGGGGACAGGCGAGCAGTACTTC
NA	15	TRBD2	TRBV5-1	TRBJ2-5	CASSFLAGNQETQYF	TGCGCCAGCAGCTTCCTAGCGGGGAACCAAGAGACCCAGTACTTC
NA	16	TRBD2	TRBV12-5	TRBJ2-3	CASGSAGGASTDTQYF	TGTGCTAGTGGGTCGGCGGGAGGGGCTAGCACAGATACGCAGTATTTT
once	12	NA	TRBV12-3/TRBV12-4	TRBJ1-2	CASSPGDYGYTF	TGTGCCAGCTCCCCAGGGGACTATGGCTACACCTTC
NA	15	TRBD1	TRBV9	TRBJ2-1	CASSKRTGGYNEQFF	TGTGCCAGCAGCAAACGGACAGGGGGCTACAATGAGCAGTTCTTC
NA	14	TRBD2	TRBV25-1	TRBJ2-1	CASATSGRYNEQFF	TGTGCCAGCGCGACTAGCGGGAGATACAATGAGCAGTTCTTC
NA	15	TRBD1	TRBV7-2	TRBJ2-7	CASSSTGGFSYEQYF	TGTGCCAGCAGCTCTACAGGGGGATTCTCCTACGAGCAGTACTTC
NA	15	NA	TRBV10-3	TRBJ1-6	CAISEVWPSNSPLHF	TGTGCCATCAGTGAGGTCTGGCCTTCAAATTCACCCCTCCACTTT
NA	14	NA	TRBV3-1/TRBV3-2	TRBJ1-2	CASSQDYREGGYTF	TGTGCCAGCAGCCAAGATTACCGGGAAGGCGGCTACACCTTC
NA	16	TRBD2	TRBV7-9	TRBJ2-1	CASSQKRERGYNEQFF	TGTGCCAGCAGCCAGAAGCGGGAGCGAGGCTACAATGAGCAGTTCTTC
NA	16	NA	TRBV18	TRBJ2-7	CASSPIEAASSYEQYF	TGTGCCAGCTCACCAATAGAGGCAGCCTCCTCCTACGAGCAGTACTTC
NA	14	NA	TRBV12-1	TRBJ2-7	CASSLGTSGLGQYF	TGTGCCAGCAGCTTGGGGACTAGCGGACTCGGGCAGTACTTC
NA	15	TRBD2	TRBV6-1	TRBJ2-3	CASSERERYTDTQYF	TGTGCCAGCAGTGAGCGGGAGCGATACACAGATACGCAGTATTTT
NA	12	NA	TRBV7-2	TRBJ2-3	CASSYSRDTQYF	TGTGCCAGCAGTTACTCCCGGGATACGCAGTATTTT
NA	13	TRBD2	TRBV2	TRBJ2-7	CASRAGGSYEQYF	TGTGCCAGCAGGGCGGGAGGGTCCTACGAGCAGTACTTC
NA	16	TRBD2	TRBV9	TRBJ2-1	CASSVEEGGIYNEQFF	TGTGCCAGCAGCGTAGAGGAGGGAGGGATATACAATGAGCAGTTCTTC
NA	14	TRBD1	TRBV10-3	TRBJ1-1	CATSTGIMNTEAFF	TGTGCCACCTCGACAGGGATCATGAACACTGAAGCTTTCTTT